These 14 T cell receptor beta chains share one sample of origin, sequenced in a study of blood T cell repertoires in COVID-19. Method: immunoSEQ multiplex PCR; TCRdb's copy keeps in-frame clones and lacks some. Counted here are around 300,000 clones, roughly 85% occurring once; the ten biggest clones make up 7.2%. The sample comprised peripheral blood. The receptors were gathered from a human donor in a cohort sampled during active COVID-19.

Concerning this clone: Just one base apart from a much larger clone, this may be a read error. The sample holds other DNA sequences that translate to the same CDR3. V gene TRBV30 combines with J gene TRBJ1-1; D remains ambiguous. The germline V and J ends were trimmed by 0 bases and 3 bases, with 11 bases remaining between them. Germline CDR1 reads GTSNPN; CDR2 reads SVGIG (reference sequence). The length of the CDR3 is 14 residues. CDR3 sequence reads: CAWSVPPRDTEAFF. The CDR3 coding sequence is TGTGCCTGGAGTGTACCCCCCCGGGACACTGAAGCTTTCTTT.

DNA for the CDR3: TGTGCCAGCAGTGTGGCCGAGCAGTACTTC. This gives the protein CASSVAEQYF. V gene TRBV2 combines with J gene TRBJ2-7; D unclear. Trimming pared 4 bases from V and 6 bases from J, leaving 4 bases between. Germline V lookup: CDR1 SNHLY, CDR2 FYNNEI. This CDR3 has 10 amino acids.

The CDR3 protein is CASSFTPGGTQYF. DNA for the CDR3: TGTGCCAGCAGTTTCACTCCCGGTGGGACCCAGTACTTC. The chain recombines TRBV27 with TRBJ2-5; no definite D call. The germline V gene has CDR1 MNHEY and CDR2 SMNVEV (reference sequence). The CDR3 is 13 residues long. V lost 3 bases and J 7 bases, leaving 12 bases between the germline ends.

The gene calls are TRBV12-5 and TRBJ2-7, with TRBD2 as a possible D gene (6 bases). V was cut by 2 bases and J by 0 bases, with 17 bases left in between. CDR3 length equals 17 residues. Per germline, CDR1 LGHNT and CDR2 FRNRAP. The CDR3 coding sequence is TGTGCTAGTGGTTTGTTGCGGGGTTCCGGGAGCTCCTACGAGCAGTACTTC. Amino acid sequence: CASGLLRGSGSSYEQYF.

This chain joins TRBV7-9 and TRBJ1-1; no firm D call. Trimming stripped 1 base from V and 8 bases from J, with 8 bases between. Germline CDR1 and CDR2: SEHNR and FQNEAQ (reference sequence). The CDR3 contains 12 residues. Here the CDR3 DNA reads TGTGCCAGCAGCTTAGGGACGGGGGAAGCTTTCTTT. This encodes CASSLGTGEAFF.

This rearrangement joins TRBV7-8 to TRBJ1-1; no reliable D call. Germline-derived CDR1 and CDR2 are SGHVS and FQNEAQ. V was pared by 1 base and J by 5 bases, with 23 bases between. The CDR3 has 18 residues. This CDR3 reads CASSLGLIFDTATTEAFF. Here the CDR3 DNA reads TGTGCCAGCAGCTTAGGTCTTATTTTTGACACTGCAACGACTGAAGCTTTCTTT.

V and J are TRBV2 and TRBJ1-1, with D tentatively TRBD1 (5 bases). The CDR3 loop spans 13 amino acids. Germline CDR1 reads SNHLY; CDR2 reads FYNNEI. Deletions cut 8 bases from V and 7 bases from J, with 17 bases between. This CDR3 is CASLSERGGEAFF. The CDR3 bases are TGTGCCAGCCTCAGTGAAAGGGGTGGTGAAGCTTTCTTT.

A single count supports this clone. V gene TRBV18 combines with J gene TRBJ1-4, with D maybe TRBD1 (5 bases). The CDR3 runs to 24 residues. Trimming shortened V by 3 bases and J by 4 bases, and 39 bases separated the two germline ends. From germline, CDR1 is KGHSH and CDR2 LQKENI. The CDR3 loop is CASSPVSNSRQKSLRHAGNEKLFF. CDR3 DNA: TGTGCCAGCTCACCTGTGAGTAATTCTAGACAGAAATCCTTGCGCCACGCTGGTAATGAAAAACTGTTTTTT.

V is TRBV24-1 and J is TRBJ2-1; 7 bases line up with TRBD1. The CDR3 extends over 12 amino acids. V gave up 4 bases and J gave up 14 bases; unmatched junction bases: 7. Germline lookup yields CDR1 KGHDR and CDR2 SFDVKD. Here the CDR3 DNA reads TGTGCCACCAGTGAGGCCCAGGGGGACGAGTTCTTC. Translating gives CATSEAQGDEFF.

The chain recombines TRBV5-1 with TRBJ2-2, with a weak D call TRBD1 (5 bases). CDR1 is SGHRS, CDR2 YFSETQ, per germline. V was trimmed by 3 bases and J by 4 bases, leaving 10 bases between them. The CDR3 totals 14 residues. The CDR3 here is CASSSTQGTGELFF. CDR3 nucleotides: TGCGCCAGCAGCTCCACCCAGGGCACCGGGGAGCTGTTTTTT.

The chain carries TRBV19 and TRBJ1-2; TRBD1 matches at 7 bases. Losses at the gene ends were 8 bases for V and 7 bases for J; bases not matched to a gene: 16. From germline, CDR1 is LNHDA and CDR2 SQIVND (reference sequence). The CDR3 consists of 15 residues. Here the CDR3 reads CASDPHRQGKSGYTF. The CDR3 coding sequence is TGTGCCAGTGATCCCCATAGACAGGGTAAGAGTGGCTACACCTTC.

The J gene is TRBJ1-5, the V gene TRBV21-1. TRBV21-1 is a pseudogene segment. This CDR3 spans 16 amino acids. The CDR3 DNA sequence: TGTGCCAGCAGCTTTAAAGGGAGCGGATACAATCAGCCCCAGCATTTT. It specifies CASSFKGSGYNQPQHF.

The chain joins TRBV29-1 to TRBJ2-5, with 8 bases identical to TRBD2. Germline V gene data show CDR1 as SQVTM and CDR2 as ANQGSEA. The CDR3 totals 11 residues. Trimming removed 7 bases from V and 7 bases from J; junction bases left unmatched: 5. The CDR3 nucleotides read TGCAGCGGCGGACGGGAGGGGACCCAGTACTTC. It encodes CSGGREGTQYF.

The chain joins TRBV4-2 to TRBJ2-6; maybe TRBD1 (5 bases). The CDR3 has 15 residues. Trimming stripped 4 bases from V and 4 bases from J, with 11 bases between. The V gene's germline CDR1 is LGHNA and CDR2 YNFKEQ. The CDR3 spells CASSPLYRGANVLTF. In DNA form, the CDR3 reads TGTGCCAGCAGCCCTTTATACAGGGGGGCCAACGTCCTGACTTTC.